A single sample is the source of the 8 T cell receptor beta chains below, sequenced in a study of tumor and adjacent non-tumor tissue in lung cancer. RNA was extracted from bulk tissue without any cell sorting. TCRbeta libraries were built with three rounds of nested PCR, modified from ARM-PCR. A single record per CDR3 protein comes from TCRdb applying MiXCR to the multiplex PCR reads. The sample has about 75,000 distinct CDR3 sequences; over 75% are singletons. Specimen: lung tumor tissue. These receptors were taken from a woman between 45 and 60 years old with non-small cell lung cancer.

The chain couples TRBV6-5 to TRBJ1-1; D unresolved. The CDR3 contains 14 residues. The germline CDR1 and CDR2 sequences are MNHEY and SVGAGI. The CDR3 protein is CVNSYGGRNTEAFF. DNA for the CDR3: TGTGTCAACAGTTACGGCGGGAGGAACACTGAAGCTTTCTTT.

Turning to this clonotype: A read error may be the cause here, since a much bigger clone is one base away. V and J are TRBV20-1 and TRBJ2-3; unclear D gene. V lost 1 base and J lost 11, with 10 bases in between. CDR3 size: 11 residues. Per germline, CDR1 DFQATT and CDR2 SNEGSKA (reference sequence). The DNA of the CDR3 is TGCAGTGCTAGAGTAGAGAATATGCAGTATTTT. Translation: CSARVENMQYF.

Concerning this clonotype: This is likely a read error, given that the CDR3 carries no conserved phenylalanine or tryptophan at its end. This sequence joins TRBV7-8 and TRBJ2-2, with 7 bases lining up with TRBD2. CDR1 is SGHVS and CDR2 is FQNEAQ in the germline V gene. The CDR3 length is 18 residues. CDR3 protein: CTSSLAGLDFANAGELFS. Here the CDR3 DNA reads TGTACCAGCAGCTTAGCGGGTTTGGATTTCGCGAACGCCGGGGAGCTGTTTTCT.

The CDR3 nucleotides are TGCAGTGCCAAGAAGTGGGAGGGGGGTGAGCAGTTCTTC. This translates into CSAKKWEGGEQFF. The chain joins TRBV29-1 to TRBJ2-1, with D tentatively TRBD2 (7 bases). The V gene's germline CDR1 is SQVTM and CDR2 ANQGSEA. This CDR3 is 13 amino acids long.

Points on this clonotype: The missing conserved phenylalanine or tryptophan at the end of this CDR3 makes a read error likely. The chain links TRBV11-2 to TRBJ1-5; D uncertain. Trimming left V 1 base short and J 7 bases short, with 14 bases between. The CDR3 covers 15 residues. Germline assignment: CDR1 SGHAT and CDR2 FQNNGV. DNA for the CDR3: TGTGCCAGCAGCTTAGGAGATAGAGGTTCCCAGCCCCAGCATATT. It yields the protein CASSLGDRGSQPQHI.

Note on this clonotype: The junction shows a germline mismatch at one end, possibly a read error. In DNA, the CDR3 is TGTGCCAGCAGACTCGGGGACAGGGGAAAAAAGCTGTTTTTT. It codes for CASRLGDRGKKLFF. The chain has TRBV6-5 and TRBJ1-4; TRBD1 aligns across 10 bases. This CDR3 has 14 residues. Germline V gene lookup returns CDR1 MNHEY and CDR2 SVGAGI.

V and J are TRBV6-1 and TRBJ2-7; no firm D call. Between the trimmed V and J ends, which lost 10 bases and 6 bases, there was a span of 19 bases. In germline, CDR1 is MNHNS, CDR2 SASEGT. The length of the CDR3 is 13 residues. This chain's CDR3 is CANRDKMGSEQYF. CDR3 nucleotides: TGTGCCAACAGAGACAAGATGGGCTCCGAGCAGTACTTC.

This chain uses TRBV30 with TRBJ1-5; weak D call: TRBD1 (6 bases). In germline, CDR1 is GTSNPN, CDR2 SVGIG (reference sequence). The germline V and J ends were trimmed by 5 bases and 11 bases, with 22 bases remaining between them. This CDR3 is 14 amino acids long. CDR3: CAWGRRDKNQSQHF. The DNA for the CDR3 is TGTGCCTGGGGGCGCCGGGACAAAAATCAATCCCAGCATTTT.